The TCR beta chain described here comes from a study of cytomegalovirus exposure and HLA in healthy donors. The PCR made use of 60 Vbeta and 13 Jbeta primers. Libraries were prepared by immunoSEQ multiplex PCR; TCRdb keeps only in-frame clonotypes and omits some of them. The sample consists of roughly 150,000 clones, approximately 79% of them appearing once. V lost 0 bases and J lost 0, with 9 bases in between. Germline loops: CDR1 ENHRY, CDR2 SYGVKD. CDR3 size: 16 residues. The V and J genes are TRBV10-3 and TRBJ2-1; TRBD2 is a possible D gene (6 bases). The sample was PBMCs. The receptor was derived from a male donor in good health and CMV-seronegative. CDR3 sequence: CAISESTRVSYNEQFF. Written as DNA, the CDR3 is TGTGCCATCAGTGAGTCGACTAGGGTCTCCTACAATGAGCAGTTCTTC.